The sequence of this T cell receptor (beta chain) was determined in a study of type 1 regulatory T cells (dated by TCRdb to about 2021). Background for the entire study: An in vitro protocol by which a Tr1-enriched, alloantigen-specific CD4 T cell product named T-allo10 was generated was characterized in the study. T-allo10 was under clinical evaluation in patients with hematological malignancies receiving allogeneic hematopoietic stem cell transplantation.

The sample was run on an Illumina MiSeq. In TCRdb, the public reads were trimmed at Q25 with fastp and aligned with MiXCR, with productive beta chains retained. Duplicate CDR3 protein sequences are folded into a single record with the most common DNA and genes. This sample holds some 6,000 distinct CDR3 sequences; approximately 30% were observed only once. The top ten hold more than 7.5% of the sample. T-allo10 cells derived from donors were reported to be host alloantigen-specific and anergic, and to suppress in an alloantigen-specific manner. This clonotype is termed medium-sized (0.01 to 0.1%). Its target antigen remains unknown. No much larger clone is present one base from it, and per-base qualities are unavailable. CDR1 SGHRS and CDR2 YFSETQ are derived from the germline V gene. The junction carries 12 bases between V and J, which are trimmed by 7 bases and 1 base respectively. The CDR3 goes from the cysteine to the phenylalanine over 14 residues. Just CDR3 DNA is preserved here, 42 bases in frame from base 1.

The origin of this receptor is a human donor in good health. The sequence joins TRBV5-1 to TRBJ2-1, with TRBD2 perhaps the D gene, on 5 matching bases. Input material: cultured T cells, either the whole culture or a sorted T cell fraction (not recorded which). The cell subset or site label for this specimen denotes: Tr1-enriched cell product generated in vitro against host alloantigens. The DNA sequence is given as TGCGCCAGCGGGCGGGTTGGTTCCTACAATGAGCAGTTCTTC. It specifies CASGRVGSYNEQFF.